This T cell receptor (beta chain) is from a study of preoperative IRX-2 immunotherapy in early breast cancer. The protocol was immunoSEQ multiplex PCR, while the TCRdb copy is restricted to in-frame clones and leaves out a portion. The data show approximately 44,000 clones, with over 85% seen just once and 1.5% to 2% held by the top ten. The length of the CDR3 is 14 residues. Germline CDR1 reads SGHVS; CDR2 reads FQNEAQ. V lost 5 bases and J lost 0, with 8 bases in between. Treatment denoted: preoperative locoregional IRX-2 cytokine immunotherapy. This phase Ib study tested locoregional IRX-2 cytokine immunotherapy given before surgery.

The specimen comprised tumor tissue, sampled after IRX-2 immunotherapy. The chain carries TRBV7-8 and TRBJ1-5; no reliable D call. The clonotype originates from a human donor with breast cancer. The CDR3 sequence: CASSLKVSNQPQHF. DNA of the CDR3: TGTGCCAGCAGCCTAAAGGTTAGCAATCAGCCCCAGCATTTT. The full variable domain, rest sourced from reference TRBV7-8 and TRBJ1-5, is GAGVSQSPRYKVAKRGQDVALRCDPISGHVSLFWYQQALGQGPEFLTYFQNEAQLDKSGLPSDRFFAERPEGSVSTLKIQRTQQEDSAVYLCASSLKVSNQPQHFGDGTRLSIL.